The 3 T cell receptor beta chains listed next were all sequenced from one sample in a study of identical twins. TCRdb re-derived calls from the 5' RACE reads in MiXCR, one entry per CDR3 protein. The repertoire holds 200,000 to 250,000 distinct CDR3 sequences, with around 6.8% as singletons. These records were also assigned to another study, of yellow fever vaccine responses in identical twins.

Sequenced material: memory (CD45RO+) T cells sorted from blood. The receptors shown here come from a woman aged 18-30 years in good health.

V and J are TRBV4-3 and TRBJ2-1; 13 bases fit TRBD2. CDR1 and CDR2 from the germline V gene are LGHNA and YSLEER. This CDR3 is 15 amino acids long. V trimming: 6 bases; J trimming: 9 bases; junction bases outside the gene matches: 8. The CDR3 DNA reads TGCGCCAGCAGGCAACTAGCGGGAGGGCCAAGTGAGCAGTTCTTC. It codes for CASRQLAGGPSEQFF.

This clonotype was counted a few times. This chain connects TRBV2 to TRBJ2-3, with 11 positions matching TRBD2. CDR1 and CDR2 from the germline V gene are SNHLY and FYNNEI. The CDR3 extends over 16 amino acids. The trim removed 2 bases at V and 2 bases at J, leaving 3 bases unmatched. CDR3 sequence: CASSEKTSGNTDTQYF. In DNA, the CDR3 is TGTGCCAGCAGTGAAAAGACTAGCGGGAACACAGATACGCAGTATTTT.

This chain joins TRBV6-5 and TRBJ2-3; D perhaps matches TRBD1 (5 bases). V was pared by 2 bases and J by 0 bases, with 18 bases between. Germline CDR1 MNHEY, CDR2 SVGAGI. The CDR3 is 18 amino acids. The CDR3 sequence is CASSYTPRQGHSTDTQYF. For the CDR3, the DNA is TGTGCCAGCAGTTACACCCCCCGCCAGGGCCACAGCACAGATACGCAGTATTTT.